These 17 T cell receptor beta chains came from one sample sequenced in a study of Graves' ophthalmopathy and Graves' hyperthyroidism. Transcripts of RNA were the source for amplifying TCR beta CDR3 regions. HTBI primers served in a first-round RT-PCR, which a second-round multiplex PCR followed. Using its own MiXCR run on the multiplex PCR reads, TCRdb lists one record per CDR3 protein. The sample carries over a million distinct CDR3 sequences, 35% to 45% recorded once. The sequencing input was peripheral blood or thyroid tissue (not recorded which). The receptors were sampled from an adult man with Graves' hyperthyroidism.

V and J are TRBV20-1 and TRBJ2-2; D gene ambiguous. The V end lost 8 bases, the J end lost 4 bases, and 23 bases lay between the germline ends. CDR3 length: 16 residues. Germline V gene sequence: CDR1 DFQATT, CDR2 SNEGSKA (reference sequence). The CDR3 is CSQSILGERRTGELFF. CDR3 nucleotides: TGCAGTCAGAGTATTCTGGGCGAAAGGCGCACCGGGGAGCTGTTTTTT.

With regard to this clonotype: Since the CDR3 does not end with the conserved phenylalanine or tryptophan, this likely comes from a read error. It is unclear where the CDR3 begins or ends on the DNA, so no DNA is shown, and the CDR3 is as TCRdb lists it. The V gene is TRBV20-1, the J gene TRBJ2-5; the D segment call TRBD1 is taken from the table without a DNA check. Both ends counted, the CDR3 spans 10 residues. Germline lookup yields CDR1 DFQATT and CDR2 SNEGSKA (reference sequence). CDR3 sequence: CNASRGQGIY.

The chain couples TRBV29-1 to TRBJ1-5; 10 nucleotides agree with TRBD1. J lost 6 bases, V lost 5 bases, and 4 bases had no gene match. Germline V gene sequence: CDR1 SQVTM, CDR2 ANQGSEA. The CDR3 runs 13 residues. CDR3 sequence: CSVRDRGGQPQHF. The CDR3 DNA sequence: TGCAGCGTTCGGGACAGGGGTGGTCAGCCCCAGCATTTT.

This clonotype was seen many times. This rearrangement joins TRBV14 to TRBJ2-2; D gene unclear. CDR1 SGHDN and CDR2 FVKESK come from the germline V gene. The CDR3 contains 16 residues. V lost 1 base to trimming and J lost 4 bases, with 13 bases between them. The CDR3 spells CASSQVWSGSTGELFF. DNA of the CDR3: TGTGCCAGCAGCCAAGTCTGGTCAGGTAGCACCGGGGAGCTGTTTTTT.

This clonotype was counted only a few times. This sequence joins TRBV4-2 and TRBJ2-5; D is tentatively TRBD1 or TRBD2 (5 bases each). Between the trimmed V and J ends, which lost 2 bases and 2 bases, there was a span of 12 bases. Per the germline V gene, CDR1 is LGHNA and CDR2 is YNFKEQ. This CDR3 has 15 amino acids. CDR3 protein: CASSQTGPGQETQYF. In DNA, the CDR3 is TGTGCCAGCAGCCAAACAGGCCCGGGGCAAGAGACCCAGTACTTC.

The chain's CDR3 is CSARLGGPEAFF. In DNA, the CDR3 is TGCAGTGCTCGTTTGGGGGGTCCTGAAGCTTTCTTT. This chain joins TRBV20-1 and TRBJ1-1, with a tentative D call TRBD1 (5 bases). Per germline, CDR1 DFQATT and CDR2 SNEGSKA (reference sequence). Trimming cost V 5 bases and J 6 bases, with 13 bases left between them. This CDR3 comprises 12 residues.

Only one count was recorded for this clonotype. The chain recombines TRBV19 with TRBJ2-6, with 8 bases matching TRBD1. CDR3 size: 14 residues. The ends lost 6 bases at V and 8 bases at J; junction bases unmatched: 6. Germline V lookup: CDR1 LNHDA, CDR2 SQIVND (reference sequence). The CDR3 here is CASRGRQGSNVLTF. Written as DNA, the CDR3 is TGTGCCAGTAGGGGACGACAGGGGTCCAACGTCCTGACTTTC.

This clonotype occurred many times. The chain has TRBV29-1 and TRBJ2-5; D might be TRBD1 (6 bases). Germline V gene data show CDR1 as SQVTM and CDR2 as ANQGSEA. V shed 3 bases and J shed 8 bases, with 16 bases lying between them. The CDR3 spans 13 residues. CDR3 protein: CSVDAAQGRTQYF. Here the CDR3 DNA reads TGCAGCGTTGATGCGGCACAGGGTAGAACCCAGTACTTC.

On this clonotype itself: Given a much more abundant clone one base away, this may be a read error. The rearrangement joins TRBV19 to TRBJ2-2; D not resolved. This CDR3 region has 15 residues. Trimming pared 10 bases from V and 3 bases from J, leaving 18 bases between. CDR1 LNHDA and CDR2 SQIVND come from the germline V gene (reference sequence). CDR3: CANTPPTGDTGELFF. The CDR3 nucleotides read TGTGCCAATACCCCCCCCACGGGTGACACCGGGGAGCTGTTTTTT.

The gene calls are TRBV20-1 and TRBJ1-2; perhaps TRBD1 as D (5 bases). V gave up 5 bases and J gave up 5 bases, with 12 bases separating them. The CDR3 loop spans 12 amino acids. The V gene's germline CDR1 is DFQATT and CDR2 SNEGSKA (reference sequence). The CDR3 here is CSAHRDGYGYTF. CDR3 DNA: TGCAGTGCTCACCGGGACGGGTATGGCTACACCTTC.

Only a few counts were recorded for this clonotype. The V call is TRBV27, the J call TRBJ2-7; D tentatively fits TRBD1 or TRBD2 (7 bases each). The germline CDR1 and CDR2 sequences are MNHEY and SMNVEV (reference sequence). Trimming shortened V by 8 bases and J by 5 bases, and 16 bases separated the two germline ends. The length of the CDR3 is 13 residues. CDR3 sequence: CASARQGLNEQYF. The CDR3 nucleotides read TGTGCCAGCGCCAGACAGGGACTAAACGAGCAGTACTTC.

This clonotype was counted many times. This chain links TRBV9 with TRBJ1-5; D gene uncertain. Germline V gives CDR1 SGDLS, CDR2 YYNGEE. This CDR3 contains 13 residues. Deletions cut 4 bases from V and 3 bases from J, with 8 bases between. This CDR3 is CASSPIPNQPQHF. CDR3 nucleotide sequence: TGTGCCAGCAGCCCAATTCCCAATCAGCCCCAGCATTTT.

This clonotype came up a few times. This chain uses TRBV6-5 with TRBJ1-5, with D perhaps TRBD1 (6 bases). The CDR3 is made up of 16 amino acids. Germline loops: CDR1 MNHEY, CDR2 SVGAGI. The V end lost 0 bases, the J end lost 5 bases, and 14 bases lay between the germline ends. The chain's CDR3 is CASSYSLSQGYQPQHF. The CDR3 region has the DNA TGTGCCAGCAGTTACTCTCTTTCTCAGGGGTATCAGCCCCAGCATTTT.

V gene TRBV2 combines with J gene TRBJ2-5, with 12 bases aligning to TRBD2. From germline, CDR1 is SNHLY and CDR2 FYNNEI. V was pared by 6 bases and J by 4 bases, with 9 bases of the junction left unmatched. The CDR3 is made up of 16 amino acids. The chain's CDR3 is CASRKTSGGGGETQYF. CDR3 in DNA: TGTGCCAGCAGGAAGACTAGCGGGGGAGGGGGAGAGACCCAGTACTTC.

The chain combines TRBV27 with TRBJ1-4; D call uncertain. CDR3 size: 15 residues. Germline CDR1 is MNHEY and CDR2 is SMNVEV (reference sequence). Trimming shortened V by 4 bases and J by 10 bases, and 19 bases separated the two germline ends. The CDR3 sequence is CASSSQEEPTIKLFF. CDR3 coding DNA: TGTGCCAGCAGTTCCCAGGAGGAGCCAACCATAAAACTGTTTTTT.

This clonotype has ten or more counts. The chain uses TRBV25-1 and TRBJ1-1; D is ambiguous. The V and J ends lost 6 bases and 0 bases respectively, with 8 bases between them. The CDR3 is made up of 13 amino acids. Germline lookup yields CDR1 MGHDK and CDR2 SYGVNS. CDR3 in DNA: TGTGCCAGCAGGGGTGGTTTGAACACTGAAGCTTTCTTT. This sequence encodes CASRGGLNTEAFF.

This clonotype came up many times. CDR3: CASSLEARGKETQYF. The CDR3 DNA is TGTGCCAGCAGCTTAGAGGCCAGGGGAAAAGAGACCCAGTACTTC. The rearrangement joins TRBV7-8 to TRBJ2-5; TRBD1 is a possible D gene (6 bases). Germline V gene data show CDR1 as SGHVS and CDR2 as FQNEAQ. This CDR3 contains 15 residues. The ends were cut back, 1 base at V and 3 bases at J, with 12 bases in the middle.